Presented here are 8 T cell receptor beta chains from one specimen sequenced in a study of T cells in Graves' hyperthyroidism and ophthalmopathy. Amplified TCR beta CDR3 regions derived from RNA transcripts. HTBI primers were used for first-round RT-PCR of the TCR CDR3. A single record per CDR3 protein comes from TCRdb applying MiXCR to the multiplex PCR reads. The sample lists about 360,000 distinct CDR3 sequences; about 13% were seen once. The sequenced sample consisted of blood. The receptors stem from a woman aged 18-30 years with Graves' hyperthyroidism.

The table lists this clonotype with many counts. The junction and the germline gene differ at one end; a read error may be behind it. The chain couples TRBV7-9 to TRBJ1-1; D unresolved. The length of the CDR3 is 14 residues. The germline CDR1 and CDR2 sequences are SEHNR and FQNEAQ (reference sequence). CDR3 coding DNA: TGTGCCAGCAGCCCAGACGGAATGAACGCTGAAGCTTTCTTT. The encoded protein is CASSPDGMNAEAFF.

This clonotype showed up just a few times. CDR3 DNA sequence: TGTGCCAGCAGTTACTCGTTCGGGGCCACTCCTGGCGAGCAGTACTTC. Translating gives CASSYSFGATPGEQYF. The rearrangement uses TRBV6-5 and TRBJ2-7; the D gene could be TRBD1 or TRBD2 (5 bases each). V dropped 0 bases and J dropped 6 bases, with 18 bases sitting between them. CDR1 is MNHEY and CDR2 is SVGAGI in the germline V gene. CDR3 length: 16 amino acids.

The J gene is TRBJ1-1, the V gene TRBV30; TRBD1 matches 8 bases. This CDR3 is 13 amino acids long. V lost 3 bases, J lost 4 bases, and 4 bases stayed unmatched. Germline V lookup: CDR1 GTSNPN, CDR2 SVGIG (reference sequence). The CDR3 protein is CAWRRTGSTEAFF. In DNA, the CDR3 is TGTGCCTGGAGGAGGACAGGGAGCACTGAAGCTTTCTTT.

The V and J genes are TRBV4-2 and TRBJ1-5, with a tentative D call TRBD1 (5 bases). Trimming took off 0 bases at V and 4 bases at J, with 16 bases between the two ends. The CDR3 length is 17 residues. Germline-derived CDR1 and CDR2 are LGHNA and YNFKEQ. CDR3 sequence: CASSQDRVLEGNQPQHF. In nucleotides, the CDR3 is TGTGCCAGCAGCCAAGATCGTGTTTTAGAGGGGAATCAGCCCCAGCATTTT.

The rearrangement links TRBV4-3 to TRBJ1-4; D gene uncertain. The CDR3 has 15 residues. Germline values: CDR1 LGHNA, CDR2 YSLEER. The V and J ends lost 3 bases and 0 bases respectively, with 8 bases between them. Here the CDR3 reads CASSQGFPTNEKLFF. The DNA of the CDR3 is TGCGCCAGCAGCCAGGGTTTCCCAACTAATGAAAAACTGTTTTTT.

CDR3 in DNA: TGCGCCAGCAGCCAGAGACTAGCGGGGGAAGAGACCCAGTACTTC. This codes for CASSQRLAGEETQYF. V is TRBV5-1 and J is TRBJ2-5; 12 bases align to TRBD2. Trimming took 4 bases from V and 3 from J; bases not matched to a gene: 4. This CDR3 is built from 15 residues. Looked up from germline, CDR1 is SGHRS and CDR2 is YFSETQ.

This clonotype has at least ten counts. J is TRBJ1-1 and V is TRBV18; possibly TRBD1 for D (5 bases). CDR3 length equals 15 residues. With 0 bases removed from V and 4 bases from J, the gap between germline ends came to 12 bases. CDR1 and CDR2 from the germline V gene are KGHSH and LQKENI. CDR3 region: CASSPPKGDGTEAFF. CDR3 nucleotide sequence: TGTGCCAGCTCACCACCTAAAGGGGACGGCACTGAAGCTTTCTTT.

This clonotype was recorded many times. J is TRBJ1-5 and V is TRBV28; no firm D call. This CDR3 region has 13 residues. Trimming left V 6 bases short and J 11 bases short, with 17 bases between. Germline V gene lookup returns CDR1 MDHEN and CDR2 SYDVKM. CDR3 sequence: CASSPQVLQTQHF. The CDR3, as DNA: TGTGCCAGCAGCCCCCAGGTCCTCCAGACCCAGCATTTT.